The 23 T cell receptor beta chains presented below share a single source sample, sequenced in a study of low-dose radiotherapy and immunotherapy resistance in tumors (dated by TCRdb to between 2021 and 2024). First-strand cDNA was synthesized using Superscript III and a set of TRAV- and TRBV-specific primers, so that both TCRalpha and TCRbeta chains were covered. An approximately 20-cycle PCR with Phusion amplified the TCRs, pairing a constant-region primer with the adapter that was attached to the V primers. TCRdb redid the processing of the public reads, applying fastp at Q25 and MiXCR, and retained in-frame beta chains. Entries are consolidated by CDR3 protein sequence, retaining the most common genes and DNA. Recorded for this sample are approximately 11,000 distinct CDR3 sequences; 40% to 65% of them occurred a single time. The top ten hold about 8% of the sample. These receptors all stem from a human donor with advanced metastatic prostate, ovarian, gallbladder or colorectal cancer (not recorded which). This table probably holds off-target reads from a library built for another chain.

In nucleotides, the CDR3 is TGTGCCAGCCGTCAAGACAGGGGAAGCACTGAAGCTTTCTTT. It encodes CASRQDRGSTEAFF. This chain uses TRBV12-3 or TRBV12-4 with TRBJ1-1; 8 nucleotides match TRBD1. The J segment lost 4 bases and the V segment lost 8 bases, leaving 9 bases of the junction unmatched. The CDR3 spans 14 residues.

This chain connects TRBV5-4 to TRBJ2-3; 7 nucleotides match TRBD1. V shed 4 bases and J 0 bases; nucleotides not matched to a gene: 5. The CDR3 extends over 15 amino acids. Germline CDR1 SGHNT, CDR2 YYREEE (reference sequence). CDR3 sequence (DNA): TGTGCCAGCAGCCGAGGACAGGCTAGCACAGATACGCAGTATTTT. Protein product: CASSRGQASTDTQYF.

The V gene is TRBV3-1, the J gene TRBJ2-1, with no clear D. The CDR3 sequence is 13 residues long. CDR1 is LGHDT and CDR2 is YNNKEL in the germline V gene (reference sequence). The V end lost 5 bases, the J end lost 8 bases, and 13 bases lay between the germline ends. The CDR3 coding sequence is TGTGCCAGCAGCTATCGAGCGCGCGATGAGCAGTTCTTC. The encoded protein is CASSYRARDEQFF.

The V and J genes are TRBV30 and TRBJ1-5, with 8 bases identical to TRBD1. This CDR3 has 14 residues. V dropped 0 bases and J dropped 6; count of bases not matched to a gene: 4. Germline V gene sequence: CDR1 GTSNPN, CDR2 SVGIG (reference sequence). CDR3 coding DNA: TGTGCCTGGAGTGTACAGGGGGTCGGTCAGCCCCAGCATTTT. Encoded protein: CAWSVQGVGQPQHF.

V gene TRBV28 combines with J gene TRBJ2-3; 8 bases line up with TRBD2. V shed 6 bases, J shed 6 bases, and the junction held 11 bases outside the gene matches. CDR1 MDHEN and CDR2 SYDVKM come from the germline V gene. The CDR3 is 15 residues long. CDR3 region: CASSPPSGSLDTQYF. The DNA of the CDR3 is TGTGCCAGCAGCCCCCCAAGCGGGAGTTTGGATACGCAGTATTTT.

Note on this clonotype: Germline is not matched at one junction end, which may reflect a read error. The J gene is TRBJ2-5, the V gene TRBV7-9, with TRBD1 matching 8 bases. Germline V gives CDR1 SEHNR, CDR2 FQNEAQ (reference sequence). This CDR3 has 16 amino acids. The CDR3 is CASCLRTGRFQETQYF. DNA for the CDR3: TGTGCCAGCTGCTTGAGGACAGGGAGGTTCCAAGAGACCCAGTACTTC. Looking up the rest from reference TRBV7-9 and TRBJ2-5 gives the full variable domain: DTGVSQNPRHKITKRGQNVTFRCDPISEHNRLYWYRQTLGQGPEFLTYFQNEAQLEKSRLLSDRFSAERPKGSFSTLEIQRTEQGDSAMYLCASCLRTGRFQETQYFGPGTRLLVL.

This clonotype was found a few times. The CDR3 region is CASSHRGTRTEAFF. The DNA for the CDR3 is TGCGCCAGCAGCCACCGTGGGACTCGGACTGAAGCTTTCTTT. The chain links TRBV4-3 to TRBJ1-1; D is perhaps TRBD1 (5 bases). The CDR3 is 14 amino acids. The germline CDR1 and CDR2 sequences are LGHNA and YSLEER. V lost 3 bases, J lost 5 bases, and 13 bases lay in between.

The chain is built from TRBV18 and TRBJ2-5; TRBD1 agrees at 7 bases. The length of the CDR3 is 15 residues. Looked up from germline, CDR1 is KGHSH and CDR2 is LQKENI. With 2 bases clipped from V and 2 bases from J, the junction kept 5 bases outside the gene matches. In DNA, the CDR3 is TGTGCCAGCTCACCAAGACAGGGCGCACAAGAGACCCAGTACTTC. Its protein is CASSPRQGAQETQYF.

V and J are TRBV20-1 and TRBJ2-1; 9 nucleotides line up with TRBD2. With V trimmed by 3 bases and J by 1 base, 10 bases remained unmatched. CDR1 and CDR2 from the germline V gene are DFQATT and SNEGSKA (reference sequence). The CDR3 sequence is 17 residues long. The CDR3 sequence is CSASDLAGGSSYNEQFF. The CDR3 coding sequence is TGCAGTGCTAGCGATCTGGCGGGGGGGTCGTCCTACAATGAGCAGTTCTTC.

Of note for this clonotype: Compared with germline, one end of the junction differs, possibly owing to a read error. The chain combines TRBV7-7 with TRBJ2-1; perhaps TRBD2 as D (6 bases). The germline CDR1 and CDR2 sequences are SSHAT and FNYEAQ (reference sequence). The length of the CDR3 is 14 residues. The CDR3 protein is CASSLAEGLDEQFF. In nucleotides, the CDR3 is TGTGCTAGCAGCTTAGCGGAGGGTTTGGATGAGCAGTTCTTC.

This sequence joins TRBV2 and TRBJ2-3; 7 bases fit TRBD2. Looked up from germline, CDR1 is SNHLY and CDR2 is FYNNEI. J gave up 7 bases and V 7 bases, and 8 bases lay outside the gene matches. The CDR3 spans 13 residues. CDR3 coding DNA: TGTGCCAGCACCGCGGGAGTAGAGTATACGCAGTATTTT. Translation gives CASTAGVEYTQYF.

This clonotype was seen a few times. This chain uses TRBV2 with TRBJ2-1; 8 nucleotides line up with TRBD2. Unmatched junction bases numbered 2, after V lost 2 bases and J lost 5 bases. The CDR3 is made up of 14 amino acids. The germline CDR1 and CDR2 sequences are SNHLY and FYNNEI. In DNA, the CDR3 is TGTGCCAGCAGTGAAAGGCGGGGGGACAATGAGCAGTTCTTC. Amino acids: CASSERRGDNEQFF.

This clonotype showed up just a few times. This chain joins TRBV25-1 and TRBJ1-4; D is possibly TRBD1 (5 bases). The germline CDR1 and CDR2 sequences are MGHDK and SYGVNS. The CDR3 loop spans 14 amino acids. The V end was cut by 2 bases, the J end by 7 bases, with 11 bases between. The CDR3 DNA sequence: TGTGCCAGCAGTGAAGCAGGGATAAGTGAAAAACTGTTTTTT. This encodes CASSEAGISEKLFF.

The chain links TRBV10-3 to TRBJ1-4; D call uncertain. Trimming took off 5 bases at V and 5 bases at J, with 15 bases between the two ends. CDR3 length: 15 amino acids. Germline lookup yields CDR1 ENHRY and CDR2 SYGVKD. Here the CDR3 DNA reads TGTGCCATCAGTTCGGGAGGAGACCCGAATGAAAAACTGTTTTTT. Translated: CAISSGGDPNEKLFF.

This chain uses TRBV7-8 with TRBJ2-5; D is undetermined. The CDR3 is made up of 12 amino acids. Trimming left V 5 bases short and J 3 bases short, with 7 bases between. CDR1 SGHVS and CDR2 FQNEAQ come from the germline V gene. In nucleotides, the CDR3 is TGTGCCAGCAGCCCAGCAAAAGAGACCCAGTACTTC. Its protein product is CASSPAKETQYF.

The chain joins TRBV28 to TRBJ1-1; D gene unclear. This CDR3 comprises 14 residues. With 7 bases removed from V and 5 bases from J, the gap between germline ends came to 17 bases. CDR1 MDHEN and CDR2 SYDVKM come from the germline V gene. This chain's CDR3 is CASTSPEGGTEAFF. The CDR3 DNA reads TGTGCCAGCACCTCCCCCGAGGGCGGGACTGAAGCTTTCTTT.

This clonotype was seen only a few times. V and J are TRBV2 and TRBJ2-1; TRBD1 might be the D (6 bases). CDR3 length: 13 residues. Germline values: CDR1 SNHLY, CDR2 FYNNEI. Trimming shortened V by 3 bases and J by 15 bases, and 18 bases separated the two germline ends. The DNA of the CDR3 is TGTGCCAGCAGTGATGCAGGGGTCGGCCGTTGGTTCTTC. Protein product: CASSDAGVGRWFF.

This clonotype turned up a few times. J is TRBJ1-5 and V is TRBV5-6, with D possibly TRBD1 on 6 matching bases. The CDR3 has 12 residues. The V end lost 4 bases, the J end lost 6 bases, and 8 bases lay between the germline ends. Looked up from germline, CDR1 is SGHDT and CDR2 is YYEEEE. This chain's CDR3 is CASSKQGQPQHF. CDR3 nucleotide sequence: TGTGCCAGCAGCAAACAGGGTCAGCCCCAGCATTTT.

The gene calls are TRBV12-3 or TRBV12-4 and TRBJ2-1; TRBD2 matches 8 bases. The CDR3 loop spans 13 amino acids. Germline trimming cut 1 base from V and 11 bases from J; bases unmatched to any gene: 4. CDR3 in amino acids: CASSLGTSPKQFF. CDR3 bases: TGTGCCAGCAGTTTAGGGACTAGCCCTAAGCAGTTCTTC.

This chain joins TRBV20-1 and TRBJ1-4, with unresolved D. Trimming took 1 base from V and 8 from J, leaving 20 bases between them. The CDR3 loop spans 16 amino acids. Germline V gene data show CDR1 as DFQATT and CDR2 as SNEGSKA (reference sequence). In nucleotides, the CDR3 is TGCAGTGCTAGAGCCTCACGTAATCTCCTACAAGAAAAACTGTTTTTT. Its translation is CSARASRNLLQEKLFF.

This chain connects TRBV28 to TRBJ1-2; perhaps TRBD1 as D (6 bases). CDR3 length equals 15 residues. In germline, CDR1 is MDHEN, CDR2 SYDVKM. Trimming cost V 4 bases and J 4 bases, with 16 bases left between them. The DNA of the CDR3 is TGTGCCAGCAGTTCCCAAAAGGGGGGGTCCTATGGCTACACCTTC. It encodes CASSSQKGGSYGYTF.

The CDR3 DNA follows: TGTGCCAGCAGTTATTCGCCGACTAGCGGGATTTACAATGAGCAGTTCTTC. The encoded protein is CASSYSPTSGIYNEQFF. The chain carries TRBV6-8 and TRBJ2-1, with 11 bases matching TRBD2. CDR1 and CDR2 (germline): MNHGY, SAAAGT. With 3 bases clipped from V and 4 bases from J, the junction kept 8 bases outside the gene matches. The CDR3 is 17 residues long.

DNA for the CDR3: TGCGCCAGCAGCTGGACAGGGGTAAATCCTGAAGCTTTCTTT. It yields the protein CASSWTGVNPEAFF. The rearrangement uses TRBV5-1 and TRBJ1-1, with 9 bases aligning to TRBD1. The CDR3 runs to 14 residues. V dropped 3 bases and J dropped 6; count of bases not matched to a gene: 6. The germline gives CDR1 SGHRS, CDR2 YFSETQ.